The 5 T cell receptor beta chains presented below share a single source sample, sequenced in a study of blood T cells in healthy people across ages. Through a sample-barcoded 5' primer and a J-beta primer mix, a second PCR was run for roughly 7 to 12 cycles. TCRdb passed the 5' RACE reads through MiXCR, listing each CDR3 protein once. The repertoire holds roughly 900,000 distinct CDR3 sequences, with under 30% as singletons. Sequenced material: blood. The source is a woman older than 75 in good health.

The chain employs TRBV10-3 and TRBJ2-5, with D hard to call. CDR3 length equals 11 residues. V dropped 5 bases and J dropped 11 bases, with 12 bases sitting between them. Germline loops: CDR1 ENHRY, CDR2 SYGVKD. This CDR3 reads CAISSLNEQYF. Written as DNA, the CDR3 is TGTGCCATCAGTTCCCTCAATGAGCAGTACTTC.

As for this clonotype: The junction departs from the called germline gene at one end, perhaps through a read error. The chain carries TRBV6-1 and TRBJ2-3; D call uncertain. Germline CDR1 is MNHNS and CDR2 is SASEGT. The CDR3 loop spans 15 amino acids. CDR3 nucleotides: TGTACCAGCAGTGTCGACAAAGTGGTATCAGATACGCAGTATTTT. It is translated as CTSSVDKVVSDTQYF.

This clonotype was recorded at least ten times. This may come from a read error, since a much larger clone is one base off. The V call is TRBV5-5, the J call TRBJ2-1; D tentatively fits TRBD1 or TRBD2 (6 bases each). Germline V gene data show CDR1 as SGHKS and CDR2 as YYEKEE (reference sequence). The CDR3 totals 16 residues. V lost 0 bases, J lost 4 bases, and 14 bases lay in between. In DNA, the CDR3 is TGTGCCAGCAGCTTGGCATGCCGGGGGCCATACAATGAGCAGTTCTTC. This translates into CASSLACRGPYNEQFF. Full variable domain (outside the CDR3, taken from reference TRBV5-5 and TRBJ2-1): DAGVTQSPTHLIKTRGQQVTLRCSPISGHKSVSWYQQVLGQGPQFIFQYYEKEERGRGNFPDRFSARQFPNYSSELNVNALLLGDSALYLCASSLACRGPYNEQFFGPGTRLTVL.

The chain links TRBV6-5 to TRBJ1-4, with 10 bases fitting TRBD1. After removal of 1 base from V and 6 bases from J, the junction contained 5 bases not matched to a gene. The CDR3 is made up of 16 amino acids. Germline V gene sequence: CDR1 MNHEY, CDR2 SVGAGI. The CDR3 region has the DNA TGTGCCAGCAGTTACTTCGGGACAGGGGTGCATGAAAAACTGTTTTTT. This codes for CASSYFGTGVHEKLFF.

The gene calls are TRBV6-4 and TRBJ2-1; possibly TRBD2 for D (6 bases). V dropped 3 bases and J dropped 3 bases, with 12 bases sitting between them. CDR3 length: 15 amino acids. CDR1 is MRHNA, CDR2 SNTAGT, per germline. In DNA form, the CDR3 reads TGTGCCAGCAGTGAGGAGGAGGGGATCTACAATGAGCAGTTCTTC. Its protein is CASSEEEGIYNEQFF.